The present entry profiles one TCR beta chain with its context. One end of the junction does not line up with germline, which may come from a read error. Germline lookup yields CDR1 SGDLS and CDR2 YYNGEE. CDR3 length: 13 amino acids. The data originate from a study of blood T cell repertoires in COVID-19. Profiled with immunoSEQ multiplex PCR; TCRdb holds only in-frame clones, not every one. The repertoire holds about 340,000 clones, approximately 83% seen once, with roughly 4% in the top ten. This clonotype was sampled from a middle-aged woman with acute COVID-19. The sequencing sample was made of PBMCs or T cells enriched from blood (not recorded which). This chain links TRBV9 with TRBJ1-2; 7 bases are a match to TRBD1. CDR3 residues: CASSVYPGQRYSF. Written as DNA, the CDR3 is TGTGCCAGCAGCGTTTATCCGGGACAGCGGTATTCCTTC.